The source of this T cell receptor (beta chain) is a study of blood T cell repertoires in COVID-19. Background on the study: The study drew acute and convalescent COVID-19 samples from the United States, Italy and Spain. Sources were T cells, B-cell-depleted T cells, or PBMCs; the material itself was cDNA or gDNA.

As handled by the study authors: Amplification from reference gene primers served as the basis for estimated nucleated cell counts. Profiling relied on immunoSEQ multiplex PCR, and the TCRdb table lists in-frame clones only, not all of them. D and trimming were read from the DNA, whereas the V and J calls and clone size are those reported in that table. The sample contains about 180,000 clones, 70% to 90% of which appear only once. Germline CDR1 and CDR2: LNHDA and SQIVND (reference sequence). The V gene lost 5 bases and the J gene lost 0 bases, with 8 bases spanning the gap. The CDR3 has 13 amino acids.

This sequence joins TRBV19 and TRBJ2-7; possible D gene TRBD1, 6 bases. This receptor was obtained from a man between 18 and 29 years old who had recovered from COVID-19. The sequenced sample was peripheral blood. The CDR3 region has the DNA TGTGCCAGTAGTTCGACAGGCTCCTACGAGCAGTACTTC. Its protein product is CASSSTGSYEQYF.